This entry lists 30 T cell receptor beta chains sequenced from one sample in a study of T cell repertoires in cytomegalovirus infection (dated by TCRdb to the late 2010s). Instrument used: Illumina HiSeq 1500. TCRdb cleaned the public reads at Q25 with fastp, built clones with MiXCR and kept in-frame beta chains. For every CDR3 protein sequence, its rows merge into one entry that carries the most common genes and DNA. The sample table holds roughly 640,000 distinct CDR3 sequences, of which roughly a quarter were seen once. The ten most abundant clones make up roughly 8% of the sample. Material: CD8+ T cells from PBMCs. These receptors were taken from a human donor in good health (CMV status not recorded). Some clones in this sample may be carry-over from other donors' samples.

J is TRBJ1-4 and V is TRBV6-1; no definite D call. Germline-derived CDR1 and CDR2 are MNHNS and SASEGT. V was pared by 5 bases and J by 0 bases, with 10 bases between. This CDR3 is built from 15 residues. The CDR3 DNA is TGTGCCAGCAGTTACCGCACCCCAACTAATGAAAAACTGTTTTTT. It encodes CASSYRTPTNEKLFF.

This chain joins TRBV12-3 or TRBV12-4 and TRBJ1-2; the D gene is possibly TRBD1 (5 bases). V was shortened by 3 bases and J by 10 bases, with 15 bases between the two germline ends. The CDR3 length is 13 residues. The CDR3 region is CASSFIGTGDYTF. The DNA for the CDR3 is TGTGCCAGCAGTTTTATAGGTACAGGTGACTACACCTTC.

In DNA, the CDR3 is TGTGCCAGCAGCTTAGACAGGTCCGTGTCCAATGAGCAGTTCTTC. This encodes CASSLDRSVSNEQFF. The chain combines TRBV7-9 with TRBJ2-1, with D perhaps matching TRBD1 (5 bases). Deletions cut 1 base from V and 6 bases from J, with 13 bases between. The germline V gene encodes CDR1 SEHNR and CDR2 FQNEAQ (reference sequence). This CDR3 comprises 15 residues.

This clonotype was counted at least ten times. CDR3 region: CASTHVGLSTEAFF. CDR3 nucleotide sequence: TGTGCCAGCACCCACGTGGGGCTAAGCACTGAAGCTTTCTTT. The chain joins TRBV7-9 to TRBJ1-1, with D tentatively TRBD1 (5 bases). V was trimmed by 7 bases and J by 4 bases, leaving 16 bases between them. Germline V gives CDR1 SEHNR, CDR2 FQNEAQ (reference sequence). CDR3 size: 14 residues.

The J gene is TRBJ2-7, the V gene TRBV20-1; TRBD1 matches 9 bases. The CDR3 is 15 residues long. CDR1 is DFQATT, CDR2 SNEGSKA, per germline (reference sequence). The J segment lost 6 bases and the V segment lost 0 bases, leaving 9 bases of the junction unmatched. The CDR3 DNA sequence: TGCAGTGCTAGAGATATGGGACAGGGTTTTTTCGAGCAGTACTTC. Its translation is CSARDMGQGFFEQYF.

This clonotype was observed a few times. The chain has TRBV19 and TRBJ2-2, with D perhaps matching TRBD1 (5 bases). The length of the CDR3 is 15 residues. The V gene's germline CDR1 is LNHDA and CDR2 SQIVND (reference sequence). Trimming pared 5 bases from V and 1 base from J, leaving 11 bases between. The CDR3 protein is CASSDGAMNTGELFF. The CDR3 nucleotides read TGTGCCAGTAGTGATGGGGCCATGAACACCGGGGAGCTGTTTTTT. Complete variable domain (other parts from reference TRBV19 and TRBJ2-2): DGGITQSPKYLFRKEGQNVTLSCEQNLNHDAMYWYRQDPGQGLRLIYYSQIVNDFQKGDIAEGYSVSREKKESFPLTVTSAQKNPTAFYLCASSDGAMNTGELFFGEGSRLTVL.

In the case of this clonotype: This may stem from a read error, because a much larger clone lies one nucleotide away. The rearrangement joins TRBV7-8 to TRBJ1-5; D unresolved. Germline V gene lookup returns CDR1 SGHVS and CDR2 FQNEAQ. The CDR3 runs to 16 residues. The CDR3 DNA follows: TGTGCCAACAGCCCTTCGGGCGAATATAGCAATCAGCCCCAGCATTTT. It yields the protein CANSPSGEYSNQPQHF. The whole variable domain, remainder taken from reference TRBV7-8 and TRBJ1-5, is GAGVSQSPRYKVAKRGQDVALRCDPISGHVSLFWYQQALGQGPEFLTYFQNEAQLDKSGLPSDRFFAERPEGSVSTLKIQRTQQEDSAVYLCANSPSGEYSNQPQHFGDGTRLSIL.

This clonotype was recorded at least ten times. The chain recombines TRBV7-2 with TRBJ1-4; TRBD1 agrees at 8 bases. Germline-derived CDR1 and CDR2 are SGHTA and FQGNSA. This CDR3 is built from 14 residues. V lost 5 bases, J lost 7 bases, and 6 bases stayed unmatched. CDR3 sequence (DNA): TGTGCCAGCAGCCCAGACAGGGGTAGTGAAAAACTGTTTTTT. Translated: CASSPDRGSEKLFF.

The CDR3 sequence: CASSPGDTSDRVLLGANVLTF. DNA for the CDR3: TGCGCCAGCAGCCCAGGAGATACATCAGACAGGGTCCTACTTGGGGCCAACGTCCTGACTTTC. The genes are TRBV5-1 and TRBJ2-6; TRBD1 matches 7 bases. CDR3 length: 21 amino acids. CDR1 is SGHRS and CDR2 is YFSETQ in the germline V gene. V shed 4 bases, J shed 3 bases, and the junction held 22 bases outside the gene matches.

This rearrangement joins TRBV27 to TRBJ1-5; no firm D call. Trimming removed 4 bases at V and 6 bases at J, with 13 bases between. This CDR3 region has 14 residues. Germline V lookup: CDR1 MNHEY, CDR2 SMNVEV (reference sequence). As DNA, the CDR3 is TGTGCCAGCAGTTCGCTCGCAGGTCCTCAGCCCCAGCATTTT. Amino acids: CASSSLAGPQPQHF.

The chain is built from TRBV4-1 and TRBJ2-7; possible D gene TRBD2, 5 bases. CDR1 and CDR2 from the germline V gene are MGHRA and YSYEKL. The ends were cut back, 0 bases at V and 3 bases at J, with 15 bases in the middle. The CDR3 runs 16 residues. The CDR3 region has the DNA TGCGCCAGCAGCCAAGATACGAGGCGAGGGAACTACGAGCAGTACTTC. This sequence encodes CASSQDTRRGNYEQYF.

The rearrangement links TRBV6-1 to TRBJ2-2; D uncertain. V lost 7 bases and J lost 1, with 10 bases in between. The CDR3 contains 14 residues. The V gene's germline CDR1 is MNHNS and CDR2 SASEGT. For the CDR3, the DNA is TGTGCCAGCACTTTGTACAGGAACACCGGGGAGCTGTTTTTT. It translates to CASTLYRNTGELFF.

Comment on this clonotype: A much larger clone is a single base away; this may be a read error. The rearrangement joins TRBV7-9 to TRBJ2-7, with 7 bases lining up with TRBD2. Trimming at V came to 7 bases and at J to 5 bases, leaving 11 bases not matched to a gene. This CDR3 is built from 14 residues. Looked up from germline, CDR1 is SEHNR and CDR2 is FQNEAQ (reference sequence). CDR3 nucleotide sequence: TGTGCCAGCAACTTCGGACGGGAGGAGGACGAGCAGTACGTC. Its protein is CASNFGREEDEQYV.

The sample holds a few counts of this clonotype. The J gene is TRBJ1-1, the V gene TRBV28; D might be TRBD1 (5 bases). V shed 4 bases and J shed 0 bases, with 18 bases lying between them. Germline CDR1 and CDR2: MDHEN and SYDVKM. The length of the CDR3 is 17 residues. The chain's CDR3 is CASSSVFRGDLNTEAFF. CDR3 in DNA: TGTGCCAGCAGTTCTGTATTTCGGGGGGACCTGAACACTGAAGCTTTCTTT. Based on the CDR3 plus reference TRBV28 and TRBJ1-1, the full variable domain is DVKVTQSSRYLVKRTGEKVFLECVQDMDHENMFWYRQDPGLGLRLIYFSYDVKMKEKGDIPEGYSVSREKKERFSLILESASTNQTSMYLCASSSVFRGDLNTEAFFGQGTRLTVV.

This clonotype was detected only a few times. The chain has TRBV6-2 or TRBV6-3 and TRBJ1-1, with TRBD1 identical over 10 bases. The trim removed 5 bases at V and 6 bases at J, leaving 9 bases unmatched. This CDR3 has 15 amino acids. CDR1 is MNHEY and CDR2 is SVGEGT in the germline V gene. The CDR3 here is CASSPTDRGRSEAFF. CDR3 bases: TGTGCCAGCAGTCCCACGGACAGGGGGAGGTCTGAAGCTTTCTTT.

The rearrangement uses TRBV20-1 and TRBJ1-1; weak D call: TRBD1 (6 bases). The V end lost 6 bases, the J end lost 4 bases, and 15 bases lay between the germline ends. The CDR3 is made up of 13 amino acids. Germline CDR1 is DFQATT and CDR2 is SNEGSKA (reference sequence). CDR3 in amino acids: CSAQGPRTTEAFF. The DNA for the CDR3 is TGCAGTGCACAGGGCCCCCGGACCACTGAAGCTTTCTTT.

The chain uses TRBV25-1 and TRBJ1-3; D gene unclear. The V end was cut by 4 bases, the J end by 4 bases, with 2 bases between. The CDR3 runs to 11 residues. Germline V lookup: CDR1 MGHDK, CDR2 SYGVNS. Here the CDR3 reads CASSVGNTIYF. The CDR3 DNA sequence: TGTGCCAGCAGTGTGGGAAACACCATATATTTT.

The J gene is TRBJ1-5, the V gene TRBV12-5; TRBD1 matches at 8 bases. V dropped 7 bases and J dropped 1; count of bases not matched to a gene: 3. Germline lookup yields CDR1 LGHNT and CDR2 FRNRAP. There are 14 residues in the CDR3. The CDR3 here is CASVRTGSNQPQHF. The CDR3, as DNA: TGTGCTAGTGTACGGACAGGGAGCAATCAGCCCCAGCATTTT.

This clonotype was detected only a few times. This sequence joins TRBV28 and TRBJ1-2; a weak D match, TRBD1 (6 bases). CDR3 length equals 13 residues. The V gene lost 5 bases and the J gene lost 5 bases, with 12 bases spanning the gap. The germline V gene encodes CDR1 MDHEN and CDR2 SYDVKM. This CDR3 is CASSPDTGYGYTF. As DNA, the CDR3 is TGTGCCAGCAGTCCCGATACAGGGTATGGCTACACCTTC.

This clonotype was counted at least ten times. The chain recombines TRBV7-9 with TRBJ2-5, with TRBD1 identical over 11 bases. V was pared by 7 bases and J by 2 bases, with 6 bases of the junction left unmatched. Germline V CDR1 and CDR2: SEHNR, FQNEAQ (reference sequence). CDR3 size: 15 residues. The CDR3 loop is CASNHRDRGQETQYF. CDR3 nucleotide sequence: TGTGCCAGCAATCACCGGGACAGGGGGCAAGAGACCCAGTACTTC.

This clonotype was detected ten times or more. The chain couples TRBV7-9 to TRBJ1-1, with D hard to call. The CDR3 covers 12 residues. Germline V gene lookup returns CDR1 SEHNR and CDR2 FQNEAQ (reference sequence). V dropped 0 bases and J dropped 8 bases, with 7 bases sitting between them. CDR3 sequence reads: CASSLAAREAFF. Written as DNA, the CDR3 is TGTGCCAGCAGCTTAGCGGCTCGAGAAGCTTTCTTT. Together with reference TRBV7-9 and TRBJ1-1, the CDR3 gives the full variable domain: DTGVSQNPRHKITKRGQNVTFRCDPISEHNRLYWYRQTLGQGPEFLTYFQNEAQLEKSRLLSDRFSAERPKGSFSTLEIQRTEQGDSAMYLCASSLAAREAFFGQGTRLTVV.

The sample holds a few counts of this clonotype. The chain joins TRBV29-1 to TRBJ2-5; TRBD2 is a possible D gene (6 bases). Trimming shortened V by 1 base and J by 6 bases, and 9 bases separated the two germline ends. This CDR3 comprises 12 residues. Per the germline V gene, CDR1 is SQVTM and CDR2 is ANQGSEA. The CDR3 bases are TGCAGCGTTGAAGTGGCGGGAAAGACCCAGTACTTC. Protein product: CSVEVAGKTQYF.

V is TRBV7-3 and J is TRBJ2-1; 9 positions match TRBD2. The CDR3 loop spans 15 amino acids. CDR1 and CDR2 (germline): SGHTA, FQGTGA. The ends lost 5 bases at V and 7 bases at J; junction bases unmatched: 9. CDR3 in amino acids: CASSGGGGAGNEQFF. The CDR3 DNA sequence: TGTGCCAGCAGCGGGGGCGGGGGGGCCGGAAATGAGCAGTTCTTC.

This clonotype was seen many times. DNA for the CDR3: TGTGCCAGCAGCAGCGGGGTGGCAGATACGCAGTATTTT. It codes for CASSSGVADTQYF. V usage is TRBV7-6 and J usage is TRBJ2-3; TRBD2 matches 7 bases. V lost 5 bases to trimming and J lost 4 bases; unmatched junction nucleotides: 3. The germline CDR1 and CDR2 sequences are SGHVS and FNYEAQ. The CDR3 totals 13 residues.

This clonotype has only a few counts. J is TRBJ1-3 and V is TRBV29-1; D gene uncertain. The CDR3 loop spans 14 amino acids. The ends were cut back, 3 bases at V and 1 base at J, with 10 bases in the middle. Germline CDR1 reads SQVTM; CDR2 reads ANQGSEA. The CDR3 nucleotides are TGCAGCGTTGAGCGGCCGGGATCTGGAAACACCATATATTTT. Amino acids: CSVERPGSGNTIYF.

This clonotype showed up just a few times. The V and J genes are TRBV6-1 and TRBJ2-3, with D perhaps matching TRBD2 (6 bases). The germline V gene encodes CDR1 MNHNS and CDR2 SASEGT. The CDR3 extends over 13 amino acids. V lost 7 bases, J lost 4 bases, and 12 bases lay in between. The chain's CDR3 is CASIGGLSDTQYF. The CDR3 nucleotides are TGTGCCAGCATCGGGGGTCTATCAGATACGCAGTATTTT.

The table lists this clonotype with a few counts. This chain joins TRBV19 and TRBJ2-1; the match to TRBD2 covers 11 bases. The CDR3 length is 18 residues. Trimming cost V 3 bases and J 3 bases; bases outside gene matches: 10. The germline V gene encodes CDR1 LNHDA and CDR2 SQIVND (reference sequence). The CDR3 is CASSMGLAGGPLYNEQFF. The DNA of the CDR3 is TGTGCCAGTAGTATGGGCCTAGCGGGGGGCCCTCTCTACAATGAGCAGTTCTTC.

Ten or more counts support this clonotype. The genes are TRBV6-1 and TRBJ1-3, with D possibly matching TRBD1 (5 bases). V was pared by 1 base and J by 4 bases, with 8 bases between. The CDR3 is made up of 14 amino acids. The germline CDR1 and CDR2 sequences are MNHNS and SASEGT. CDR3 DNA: TGTGCCAGCAGTGAAGTAACAGGCGGAAACACCATATATTTT. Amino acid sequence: CASSEVTGGNTIYF.

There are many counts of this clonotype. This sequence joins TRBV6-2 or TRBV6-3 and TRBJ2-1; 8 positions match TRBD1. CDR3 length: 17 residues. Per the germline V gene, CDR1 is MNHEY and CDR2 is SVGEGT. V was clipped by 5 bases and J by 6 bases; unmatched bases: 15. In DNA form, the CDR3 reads TGTGCCAGCAGTCGCCCCATGGACAGGGTCAGGGTCAATGAGCAGTTCTTC. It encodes CASSRPMDRVRVNEQFF.

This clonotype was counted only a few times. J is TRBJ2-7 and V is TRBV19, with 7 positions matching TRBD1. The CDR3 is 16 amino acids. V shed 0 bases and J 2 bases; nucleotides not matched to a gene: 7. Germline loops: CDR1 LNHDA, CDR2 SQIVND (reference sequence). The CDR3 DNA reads TGTGCCAGTAGTATAGAGGGCCGGACAGGAACCTACGAGCAGTACTTC. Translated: CASSIEGRTGTYEQYF. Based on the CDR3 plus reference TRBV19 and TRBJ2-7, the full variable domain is DGGITQSPKYLFRKEGQNVTLSCEQNLNHDAMYWYRQDPGQGLRLIYYSQIVNDFQKGDIAEGYSVSREKKESFPLTVTSAQKNPTAFYLCASSIEGRTGTYEQYFGPGTRLTVT.